This T cell receptor beta chain emerged from a study of T-cell memory formation after mild COVID-19. Overall study findings and caveats: CD4/CD8 balance characterized clones contracting day 15 to 85, and CD4+ skew characterized later expanders. The study detected some responding clones in pre-infection memory, suggesting cross-reactive memory joined. Among CD4+ contracting clones, most were CM and EM, and CD8+ ones EMRA. Whether day 37 second-wave clones are SARS-CoV-2-specific was not confirmed.

TCRdb reprocessed the 5' RACE reads via MiXCR and lists one record per CDR3 protein. Of 430,000 or so distinct CDR3 sequences listed, 20% to 30% were seen once; the top ten hold around 12%. V was clipped by 5 bases and J by 4 bases; unmatched bases: 5. The CDR3 extends over 14 amino acids. Germline CDR1 and CDR2: DFQATT and SNEGSKA (reference sequence). Only one count was recorded for this clonotype. Its antigen is unidentified. V is TRBV20-1 and J is TRBJ2-3; 11 bases align to TRBD2. Sequencing was performed on PBMCs or a T cell subset sorted from them (not recorded which). This receptor was identified in an adult woman who had mild COVID-19 (a few samples of this study predate the infection). Cell type and time point are not known. CDR3 coding DNA: TGCAGTGCTGAGACTAGCGGGGCCCCAGATACGCAGTATTTT. Its translation: CSAETSGAPDTQYF.